This TCR beta chain originates from a study of blood T cells in healthy people across ages. The CDR3 runs 18 residues. J lost 2 bases, V lost 6 bases, and 16 bases had no gene match. Per germline, CDR1 MNHEY and CDR2 SMNVEV (reference sequence). Then a second PCR, running about 6 to 12 cycles, was carried out with a sample-barcoded 5' primer and a J-beta primer mix. Tagging of each cDNA molecule was performed by a template-switch adaptor with 12 random nucleotides. TCRdb used MiXCR to reprocess the 5' RACE reads, holding one entry per CDR3 protein. Among roughly 800,000 distinct CDR3 sequences listed, 20% to 30% were seen once. This sample was also put to use in a study of T cells of mothers and their children. Per that study: Persistent microchimeric T cell clones were not found at ~100 per million sensitivity.

The sample taken for sequencing was blood. The sequence derives from a boy between 10 and 17 years old in good health. The V call is TRBV27, the J call TRBJ2-5, with 9 bases that match TRBD2. The CDR3 nucleotides are TGTGCCAGCAGCGAACGGGGGGCCCTAGCGGGGAGGCAAGAGACCCAGTACTTC. Translating it yields CASSERGALAGRQETQYF.